The rows below give T cell receptor beta chains drawn from one sample of a study of blood T cell repertoires in COVID-19. Data came from immunoSEQ multiplex PCR; TCRdb stores just in-frame clones and leaves some out. This sample carries approximately 290,000 clones, approximately 84% of them seen once, and the ten largest clones take approximately 15%. Specimen: peripheral blood. The receptors were gathered from a person aged 70 to 85 with COVID-19, enrolled during active disease. CDR3s include the opening cysteine and the closing phenylalanine or tryptophan. A D gene is named only where the DNA matches it firmly. Expanded clones are given a class, and other clones once, few, many or no size at all.

D	size	J	V	DNA	CDR3
TRBD2	-	TRBJ2-5	TRBV4-3	TGCGCCAGCAGCCAGCAGCGGGGAAGGAAAGAGACCCAGTACTTC	CASSQQRGRKETQYF
-	few	TRBJ1-3	TRBV6-1	TGTGCCAGCAGTGAAATTAGGGGCGGTGGAAACACCATATATTTT	CASSEIRGGGNTIYF
-	-	TRBJ2-1	TRBV11-1	TGTGCCAGCAGCATGGAGGAGGGGGCTGTCAATGAGCAGTTCTTC	CASSMEEGAVNEQFF
-	-	TRBJ2-5	TRBV11-2	TGTGCCAGCAGCCTGACCGGAGGCCTCCCGCAAGAGACCCAGTACTTC	CASSLTGGLPQETQYF
TRBD2	-	TRBJ2-4	TRBV9	TGTGCCAGCAGCGCGAGGGAGGGACTTTTCTCCGACCTTCAGTACTTC	CASSAREGLFSDLQYF
-	-	TRBJ1-1	TRBV12-3/TRBV12-4	TGTGCCAGCAAAACGGCCGCGGACACTGAAGCTTTCTTT	CASKTAADTEAFF
-	-	TRBJ2-7	TRBV28	TGTGCCAGCAGTTTGGTAACAGTATCCTACGAGCAGTACTTC	CASSLVTVSYEQYF
-	-	TRBJ1-5	TRBV6-5	TGTGCCAGCAGTCGCACAGGGAGAAGGTATCAGCCCCAGCATTTT	CASSRTGRRYQPQHF
-	-	TRBJ2-3	TRBV19	TGTGCCAGTAGTTCTACGGCCCAGGTGGCAGATACGCAGTATTTT	CASSSTAQVADTQYF
TRBD1	-	TRBJ1-1	TRBV19	TGTGCCAGTAGTACGACAGGGACGAACACTGAAGCTTTCTTT	CASSTTGTNTEAFF
TRBD1	few	TRBJ1-1	TRBV30	TGTGCCTGGAGTCAGGACAGGGGGCATAGTGAAGCTTTCTTT	CAWSQDRGHSEAFF
-	-	TRBJ2-3	TRBV19	TGTGCCAGTAGTATAGGTTTAGCGGCGAGCACAGATACGCAGTATTTT	CASSIGLAASTDTQYF
-	once	TRBJ2-1	TRBV5-4	TGTGCCAGCAGCTTTGGGCTCAGGGACAATGAGCAGTTCTTC	CASSFGLRDNEQFF
-	-	TRBJ1-2	TRBV3-1/TRBV3-2	TGTGCCAGCAGCCAGCAACAGAGACCAAACTATGGCTACACCTTC	CASSQQQRPNYGYTF
TRBD1	-	TRBJ1-3	TRBV30	TGTGCCTGGAGGCCTGAGGGTACAGGGGACGGACACACCATATATTTT	CAWRPEGTGDGHTIYF
-	-	TRBJ1-3	TRBV7-9	TGTGCCAGCAGCTTAGCCGGGAGCACTGGAAACACCATATATTTT	CASSLAGSTGNTIYF
-	-	TRBJ2-2	TRBV6-5	TGTGCCAGCAGCTATAAGGGGGAGCTGTTTTTT	CASSYKGELFF
TRBD1	-	TRBJ2-2	TRBV9	TGTGCCAGCAGCGGCGCCGGGACAGAGAACACCGGGGAGCTGTTTTTT	CASSGAGTENTGELFF
TRBD1	-	TRBJ1-6	TRBV9	TGTGCCAGCAGCGTGACAGGGGATAATTCACCCCTCCACTTT	CASSVTGDNSPLHF
-	once	TRBJ1-2	TRBV7-2	TGTGCCAGCAGCGCGCAGGCTTCTGGCTATGGCTACACCTTC	CASSAQASGYGYTF
-	-	TRBJ2-5	TRBV21-1	TGTGCCAGCAGCAAAGGCTTGCCTACCCGAGAACACCAAGAGACCCAGTACTTC	CASSKGLPTREHQETQYF
TRBD1	-	TRBJ1-6	TRBV7-3	TGTGCCAGCAGCTTACTGGGACAGGGTTCAAATTCACCCCTCCACTTT	CASSLLGQGSNSPLHF
TRBD1	-	TRBJ2-3	TRBV3-1/TRBV3-2	TGTGCCAGCAGCCAGGGTAGGGGGCCCACAGATACGCAGTATTTT	CASSQGRGPTDTQYF
TRBD2	few	TRBJ2-5	TRBV13	TGTGCCAGCAGCTTAGGAGTTACGCGGCTAGCGGGGGCACACCCTAAGAGGGAGACCCAGTACTTC	CASSLGVTRLAGAHPKRETQYF
-	few	TRBJ2-5	TRBV18	TGTGCCAGCTCTCCCACCCTAAAAGAGACCCAGTACTTC	CASSPTLKETQYF
-	-	TRBJ2-5	TRBV10-3	TGTGCCATCAGTGAGTCCGGAGGAATCAGGGAGACCCAGTACTTC	CAISESGGIRETQYF
TRBD1	-	TRBJ2-2	TRBV27	TGTGCCAGCAGTCAAGACAGGGTTCGGGGCGAGCTGTTTTTT	CASSQDRVRGELFF
-	-	TRBJ1-3	TRBV4-1	TGCGCCAGCAGCCAAGCCCACAGGTTCTCTGGAAACACCATATATTTT	CASSQAHRFSGNTIYF
-	-	TRBJ1-2	TRBV30	TGTGCCTGGAGATCCTCGGGGGGGTTCTATGGCTACACCTTC	CAWRSSGGFYGYTF
TRBD2	-	TRBJ2-3	TRBV27	TGTGCCAGCAGTATCTTAGCGGGGCACCCTGCAGATACGCAGTATTTT	CASSILAGHPADTQYF
TRBD2	-	TRBJ2-1	TRBV7-2	TGTGCCAGCAGCTTAGCCTCGCATCTAGCGGGAGCACTTAATGAGCAGTTCTTC	CASSLASHLAGALNEQFF
TRBD2	-	TRBJ2-7	TRBV20-1	TGCAGTGCTAGTAGGGCTAGCGGGAGGGCCAGGTACGAGCAGTACTTC	CSASRASGRARYEQYF
-	-	TRBJ2-1	TRBV20-1	TGCAGTGCTAGTGGGGGCCCGTCCTACAATGAGCAGTTCTTC	CSASGGPSYNEQFF
TRBD1	-	TRBJ1-3	TRBV30	TGTGCCTGGAGTGGGACAGGGGGGAACACCATATATTTT	CAWSGTGGNTIYF
-	-	TRBJ1-5	TRBV28	TGTGCCAGCACCTCCTTCCGGTGGCAGCCCCAGCATTTT	CASTSFRWQPQHF
-	few	TRBJ2-2	TRBV7-9	TGTGCCACCAGAAATACACCCACCGGGGAGCTGTTTTTT	CATRNTPTGELFF
TRBD1	-	TRBJ2-1	TRBV7-6	TGTGCCAGCAGCTTAATTAGCAGGGGGACCCCCAATGAGCAGTTCTTC	CASSLISRGTPNEQFF
-	-	TRBJ1-2	TRBV6-6	TGTGCCAGCACACGGGAGTCCTATGGCTACACCTTC	CASTRESYGYTF
TRBD2	-	TRBJ2-7	TRBV10-3	TGTGCCACCTACGAGCCTCTAACGGTCCTATTACTAGCGAACGAGCAGTACTTC	CATYEPLTVLLLANEQYF
TRBD2	-	TRBJ2-3	TRBV3-1/TRBV3-2	TGTGCCAGCAGCCAGGGACTAACCACAGATACGCAGTATTTT	CASSQGLTTDTQYF
TRBD1	-	TRBJ2-7	TRBV30	TGTGCCTGGTCAATGGGACAGGGCATCGAGCAGTACTTC	CAWSMGQGIEQYF
TRBD2	once	TRBJ2-7	TRBV7-2	TGTGCCAGCAGCTTAGCCAGCGGGATCACCCCCGAGCAGTACTTC	CASSLASGITPEQYF
TRBD1	-	TRBJ1-1	TRBV19	TGTGCCAGTAGGGCCGGACAGGGGGTTCCTGAAGCTTTCTTT	CASRAGQGVPEAFF
-	-	TRBJ2-3	TRBV19	TGTGCCAGTAGTCCCCGGCAGGGTAGGACAGATACGCAGTATTTT	CASSPRQGRTDTQYF
-	-	TRBJ2-5	TRBV5-1	TGCGCCAGCAGCTTGGTGCTGGGGGGAGAGACCCAGTACTTC	CASSLVLGGETQYF
TRBD1	-	TRBJ1-2	TRBV10-3	TGTGCCATCACCTCGGACAGGGGAAACTATGGCTACACCTTC	CAITSDRGNYGYTF
TRBD1	-	TRBJ1-1	TRBV6-6	TGTGCCAGCAGAGGACAGGGGGGTTTTACTGAAGCTTTCTTT	CASRGQGGFTEAFF
-	-	TRBJ2-2	TRBV27	TGTGCCAGCCGAAGGAGTTCGAACACCGGGGAGCTGTTTTTT	CASRRSSNTGELFF
-	once	TRBJ2-7	TRBV9	TGTGCCAGCAGCGTAGGGGTTGAGGGCGAGCAGTACTTC	CASSVGVEGEQYF